This entry describes one T cell receptor beta chain. The sample holds a few counts of this clonotype. Its cognate antigen has yet to be identified. Base qualities are not provided; no much larger clone lies one nucleotide away. The germline ends are 16 bases apart after V is trimmed by 4 bases and J by 8 bases. For CDR1 and CDR2, the germline V gene lists SGHRS and YFSETQ. Spanning cysteine to phenylalanine, the CDR3 consists of 14 amino acids. Only the CDR3 DNA stays, 42 bases, in frame from base 1. The sample originates from a study of T-cell reconstitution after alpha-beta-depleted transplantation in children (TCRdb year 2016). With respect to the entire study: T-cell immune reconstitution after TCRalphabeta/CD19-depleted allogeneic hematopoietic cell transplantation in children was quantitatively tracked in the study by means of TCR repertoire profiling.

The library was made by PCR. Sequenced using an Illumina HiSeq 2500. TCR library preparation used molecular barcoding, with unique molecular identifiers applied to normalize quantification of the TCRbeta repertoire. Using fastp trimming at Q25 and MiXCR clonotype assembly, TCRdb reanalyzed the public sequencing data and kept in-frame beta chains. Each record represents a unique CDR3 protein, reported with the most common genes and DNA among its rows. The sample includes about 400,000 distinct CDR3 sequences, with roughly 20% observed a single time. Around 4% of the sample goes to the ten largest clones.

The sequence is built from TRBV5-1 and TRBJ1-5; a tentative D match to TRBD1 spans 5 bases. The origin of this receptor is a human donor who donated a stem cell graft to a child with acute myeloid leukemia. The sequences come from PBMCs from the stem cell graft donor, collected from the stem cell graft. The DNA sequence reads TGCGCCAGCAGCCCCCTGGGGGTCCGGGAGCCCCAGCATTTT. Its product reads: CASSPLGVREPQHF.